A single TCR beta chain is shown here with its context. This entry belongs to a study of blood T cells in healthy people across ages. Through a sample-barcoded 5' primer and a J-beta primer mix, a second PCR was run for roughly 7 to 12 cycles. TCRdb reanalysed the 5' RACE reads using MiXCR and keeps one entry per CDR3 protein. The sample consists of nearly 800,000 distinct CDR3 sequences, roughly 25% of them appearing once. The CDR3 length is 14 residues. V was pared by 1 base and J by 0 bases, with 6 bases between. Germline-derived CDR1 and CDR2 are LGHNA and YSLEER. Separately, the same data were catalogued under a study of T cells of mothers and their children.

The origin of this receptor is a boy younger than 18 in good health. The sample comprised blood. The chain uses TRBV4-3 and TRBJ1-2; no definite D call. CDR3 sequence: CASSQGRTNYGYTF. CDR3 sequence (DNA): TGCGCCAGCAGCCAAGGGCGGACTAACTATGGCTACACCTTC.